This TCR beta chain was sequenced during a study of T cell repertoires in cytomegalovirus infection. Overall study context: Shared public TCR beta signatures pointed to both CMV infection and a matching HLA type. Whole-study results and caveats: Cumulative frequency of public TCR beta families picked out carriers of CMV plus the relevant HLA.

This clonotype appeared many times. Its specificity is not known. TCRdb re-analysed the reads in MiXCR, keeping a single row per CDR3 protein. Altogether about 920,000 distinct CDR3 sequences are present, 25% to 40% being singletons, with the ten largest covering around an eighth. The sample was cultured CD8+ T cells from PBMCs, taken from culture after CMV antigen stimulation. The TCR was taken from a human donor in good health (CMV status not recorded). Some clones in this sample may be carry-over from other donors' samples.

The CDR3, as DNA: TGTGCCAGCAGCTTAGAGCAGGGTGAGGTGTACGAGCAGTACTTC. Translation: CASSLEQGEVYEQYF. V and J are TRBV7-8 and TRBJ2-7; possibly TRBD1 for D (5 bases). With 1 base removed from V and 4 bases from J, the gap between germline ends came to 14 bases. There are 15 residues in the CDR3. Germline values: CDR1 SGHVS, CDR2 FQNEAQ.